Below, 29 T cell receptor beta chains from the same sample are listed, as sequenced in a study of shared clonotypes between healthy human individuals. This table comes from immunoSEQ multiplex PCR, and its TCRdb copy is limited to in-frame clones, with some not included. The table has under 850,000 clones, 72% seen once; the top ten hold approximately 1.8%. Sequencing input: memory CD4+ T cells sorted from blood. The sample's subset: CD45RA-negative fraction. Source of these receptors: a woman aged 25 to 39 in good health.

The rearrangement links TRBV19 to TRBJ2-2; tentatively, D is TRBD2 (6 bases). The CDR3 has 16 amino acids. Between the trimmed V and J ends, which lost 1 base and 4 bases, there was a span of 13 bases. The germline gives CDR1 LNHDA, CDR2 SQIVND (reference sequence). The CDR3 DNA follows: TGTGCCAGTAGTATAGTCAGTAGCGGAGTCACCGGGGAGCTGTTTTTT. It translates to CASSIVSSGVTGELFF.

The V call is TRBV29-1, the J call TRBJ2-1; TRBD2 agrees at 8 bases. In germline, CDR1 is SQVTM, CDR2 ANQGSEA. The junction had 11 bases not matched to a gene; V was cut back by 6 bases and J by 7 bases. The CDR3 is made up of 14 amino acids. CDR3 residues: CSVALRREANEQFF. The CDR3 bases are TGCAGCGTCGCACTACGGCGGGAGGCGAATGAGCAGTTCTTC.

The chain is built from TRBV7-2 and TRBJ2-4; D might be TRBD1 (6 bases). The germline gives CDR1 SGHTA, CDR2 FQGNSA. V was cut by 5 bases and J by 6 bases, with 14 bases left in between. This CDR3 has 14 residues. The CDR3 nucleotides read TGTGCCAGCAGCCCCGGACAGACCCGAAACATTCAGTACTTC. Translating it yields CASSPGQTRNIQYF.

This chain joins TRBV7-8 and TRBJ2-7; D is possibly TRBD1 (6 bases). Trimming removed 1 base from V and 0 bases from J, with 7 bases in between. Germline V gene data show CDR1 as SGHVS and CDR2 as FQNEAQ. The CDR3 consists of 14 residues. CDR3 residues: CASSLGDISYEQYF. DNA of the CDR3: TGTGCCAGCAGCTTAGGGGACATCTCCTACGAGCAGTACTTC.

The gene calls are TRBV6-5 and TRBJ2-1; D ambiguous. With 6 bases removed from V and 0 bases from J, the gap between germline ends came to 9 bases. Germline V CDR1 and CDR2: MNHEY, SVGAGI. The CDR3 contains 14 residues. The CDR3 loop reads CASRTVSSYNEQFF. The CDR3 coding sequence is TGTGCCAGCAGAACGGTGAGCTCCTACAATGAGCAGTTCTTC.

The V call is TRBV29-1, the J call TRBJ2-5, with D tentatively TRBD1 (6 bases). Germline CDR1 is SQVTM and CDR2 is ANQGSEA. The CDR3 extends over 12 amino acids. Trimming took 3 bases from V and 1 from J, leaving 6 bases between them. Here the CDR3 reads CSVETGQETQYF. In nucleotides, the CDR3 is TGCAGCGTTGAGACAGGCCAAGAGACCCAGTACTTC.

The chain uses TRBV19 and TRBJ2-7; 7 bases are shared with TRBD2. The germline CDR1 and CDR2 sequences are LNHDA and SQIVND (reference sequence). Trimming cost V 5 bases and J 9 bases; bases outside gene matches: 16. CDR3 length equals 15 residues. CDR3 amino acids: CASSAGNLLAAGQYF. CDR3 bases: TGTGCCAGTAGTGCAGGGAACTTGCTAGCGGCGGGGCAGTACTTC. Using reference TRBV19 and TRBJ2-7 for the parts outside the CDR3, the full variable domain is DGGITQSPKYLFRKEGQNVTLSCEQNLNHDAMYWYRQDPGQGLRLIYYSQIVNDFQKGDIAEGYSVSREKKESFPLTVTSAQKNPTAFYLCASSAGNLLAAGQYFGPGTRLTVT.

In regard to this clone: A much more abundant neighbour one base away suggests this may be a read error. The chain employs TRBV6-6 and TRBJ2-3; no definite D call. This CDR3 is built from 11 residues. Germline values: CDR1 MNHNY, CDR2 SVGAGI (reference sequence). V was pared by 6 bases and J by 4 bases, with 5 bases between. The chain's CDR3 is CASSDADTQYF. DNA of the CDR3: TGTGCCAGCAGCGACGCAGATACGCAGTATTTT.

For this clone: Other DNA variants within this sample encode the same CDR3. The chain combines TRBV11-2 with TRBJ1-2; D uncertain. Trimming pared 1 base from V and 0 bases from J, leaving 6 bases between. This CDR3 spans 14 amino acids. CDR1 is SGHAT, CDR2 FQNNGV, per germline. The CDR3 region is CASSLAGANYGYTF. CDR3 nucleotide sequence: TGTGCCAGCAGCTTAGCTGGGGCTAACTATGGCTACACCTTC.

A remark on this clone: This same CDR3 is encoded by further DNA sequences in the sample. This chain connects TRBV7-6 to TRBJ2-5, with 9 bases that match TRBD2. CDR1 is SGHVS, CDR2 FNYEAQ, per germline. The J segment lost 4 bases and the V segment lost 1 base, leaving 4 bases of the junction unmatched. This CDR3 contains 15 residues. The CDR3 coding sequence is TGTGCCAGCAGCTTAGGTAGCGGGAGAGGAGAGACCCAGTACTTC. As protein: CASSLGSGRGETQYF.

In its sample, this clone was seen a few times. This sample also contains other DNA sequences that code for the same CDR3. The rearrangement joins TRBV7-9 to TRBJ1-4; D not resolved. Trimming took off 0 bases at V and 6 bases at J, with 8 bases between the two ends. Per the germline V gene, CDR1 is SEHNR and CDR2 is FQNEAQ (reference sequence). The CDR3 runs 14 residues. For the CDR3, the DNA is TGTGCCAGCAGCTTAGCCGGGGTGTATGAAAAACTGTTTTTT. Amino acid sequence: CASSLAGVYEKLFF.

CDR3 in amino acids: CASSMRGTGVGYEQYF. CDR3 bases: TGTGCCAGTAGTATGAGAGGGACAGGGGTTGGTTACGAGCAGTACTTC. The chain has TRBV19 and TRBJ2-7, with 10 bases identical to TRBD1. With V trimmed by 3 bases and J by 4 bases, 9 bases remained unmatched. Germline V gives CDR1 LNHDA, CDR2 SQIVND (reference sequence). The CDR3 has 16 residues.

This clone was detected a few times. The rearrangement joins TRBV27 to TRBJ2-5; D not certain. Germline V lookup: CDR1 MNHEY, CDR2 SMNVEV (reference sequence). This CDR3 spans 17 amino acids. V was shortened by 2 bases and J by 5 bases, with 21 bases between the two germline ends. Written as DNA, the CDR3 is TGTGCCAGCAGTTTACAGAGATCAACGCAGAGATTTGAGACCCAGTACTTC. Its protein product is CASSLQRSTQRFETQYF.

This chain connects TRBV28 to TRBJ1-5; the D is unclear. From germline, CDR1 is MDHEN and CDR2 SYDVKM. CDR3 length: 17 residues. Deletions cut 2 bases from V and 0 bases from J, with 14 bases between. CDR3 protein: CASSLGRSPYSNQPQHF. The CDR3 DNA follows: TGTGCCAGCAGTTTAGGCCGGTCGCCCTATAGCAATCAGCCCCAGCATTTT. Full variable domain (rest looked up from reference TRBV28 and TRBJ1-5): DVKVTQSSRYLVKRTGEKVFLECVQDMDHENMFWYRQDPGLGLRLIYFSYDVKMKEKGDIPEGYSVSREKKERFSLILESASTNQTSMYLCASSLGRSPYSNQPQHFGDGTRLSIL.

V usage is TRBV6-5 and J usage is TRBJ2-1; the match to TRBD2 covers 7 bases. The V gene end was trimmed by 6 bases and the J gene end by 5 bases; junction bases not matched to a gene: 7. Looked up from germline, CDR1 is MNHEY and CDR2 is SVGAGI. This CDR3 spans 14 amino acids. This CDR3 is CASRRESDNNEQFF. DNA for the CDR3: TGTGCCAGCAGGCGGGAGAGCGACAACAATGAGCAGTTCTTC.

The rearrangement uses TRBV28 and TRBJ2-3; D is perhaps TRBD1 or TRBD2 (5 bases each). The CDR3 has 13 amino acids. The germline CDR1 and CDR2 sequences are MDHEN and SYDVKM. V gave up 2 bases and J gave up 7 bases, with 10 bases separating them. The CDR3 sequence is CASSLGATNTQYF. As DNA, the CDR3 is TGTGCCAGCAGTTTAGGGGCGACTAATACGCAGTATTTT. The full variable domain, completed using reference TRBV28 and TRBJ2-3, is DVKVTQSSRYLVKRTGEKVFLECVQDMDHENMFWYRQDPGLGLRLIYFSYDVKMKEKGDIPEGYSVSREKKERFSLILESASTNQTSMYLCASSLGATNTQYFGPGTRLTVL.

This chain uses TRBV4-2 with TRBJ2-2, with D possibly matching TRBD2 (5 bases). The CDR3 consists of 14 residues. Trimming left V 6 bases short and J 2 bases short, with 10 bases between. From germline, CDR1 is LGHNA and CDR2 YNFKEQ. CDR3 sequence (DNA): TGTGCCAGCAGGGGCAGCGGAAACACCGGGGAGCTGTTTTTT. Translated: CASRGSGNTGELFF.

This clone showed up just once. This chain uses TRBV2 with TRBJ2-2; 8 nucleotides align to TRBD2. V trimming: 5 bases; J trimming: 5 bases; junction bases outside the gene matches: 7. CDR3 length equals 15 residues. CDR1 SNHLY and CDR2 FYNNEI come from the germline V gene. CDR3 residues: CASSPLAVTTGELFF. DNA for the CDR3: TGTGCCAGCAGTCCACTAGCGGTGACTACCGGGGAGCTGTTTTTT.

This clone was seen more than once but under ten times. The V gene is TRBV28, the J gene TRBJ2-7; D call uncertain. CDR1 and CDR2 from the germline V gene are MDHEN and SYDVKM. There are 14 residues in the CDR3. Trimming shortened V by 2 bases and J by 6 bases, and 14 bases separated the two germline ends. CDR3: CASSLVRREREQYF. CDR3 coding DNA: TGTGCCAGCAGTTTAGTACGAAGAGAGCGCGAGCAGTACTTC. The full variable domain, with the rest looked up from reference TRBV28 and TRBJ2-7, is DVKVTQSSRYLVKRTGEKVFLECVQDMDHENMFWYRQDPGLGLRLIYFSYDVKMKEKGDIPEGYSVSREKKERFSLILESASTNQTSMYLCASSLVRREREQYFGPGTRLTVT.

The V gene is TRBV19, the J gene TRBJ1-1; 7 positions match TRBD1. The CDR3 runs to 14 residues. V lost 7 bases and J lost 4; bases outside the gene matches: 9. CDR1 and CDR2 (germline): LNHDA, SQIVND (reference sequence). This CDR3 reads CASNPRTGATEAFF. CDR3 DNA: TGTGCCAGTAACCCTCGAACAGGGGCCACTGAAGCTTTCTTT. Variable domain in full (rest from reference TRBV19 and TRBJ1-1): DGGITQSPKYLFRKEGQNVTLSCEQNLNHDAMYWYRQDPGQGLRLIYYSQIVNDFQKGDIAEGYSVSREKKESFPLTVTSAQKNPTAFYLCASNPRTGATEAFFGQGTRLTVV.

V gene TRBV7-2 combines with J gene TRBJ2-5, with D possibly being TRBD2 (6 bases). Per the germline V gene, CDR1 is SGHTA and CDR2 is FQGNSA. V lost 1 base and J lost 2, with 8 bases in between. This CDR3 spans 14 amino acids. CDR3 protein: CASSLGGLQETQYF. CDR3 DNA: TGTGCCAGCAGCTTAGGGGGACTGCAAGAGACCCAGTACTTC. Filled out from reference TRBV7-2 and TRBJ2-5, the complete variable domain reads GAGVSQSPSNKVTEKGKDVELRCDPISGHTALYWYRQSLGQGLEFLIYFQGNSAPDKSGLPSDRFSAERTGGSVSTLTIQRTQQEDSAVYLCASSLGGLQETQYFGPGTRLLVL.

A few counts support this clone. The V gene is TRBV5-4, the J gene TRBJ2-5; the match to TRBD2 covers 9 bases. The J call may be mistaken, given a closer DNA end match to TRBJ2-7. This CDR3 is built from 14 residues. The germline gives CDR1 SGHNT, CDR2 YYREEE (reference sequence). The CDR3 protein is CASSAGGNSYEQYF. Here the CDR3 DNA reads TGTGCCAGCAGCGCGGGAGGGAATTCCTACGAGCAGTACTTC.

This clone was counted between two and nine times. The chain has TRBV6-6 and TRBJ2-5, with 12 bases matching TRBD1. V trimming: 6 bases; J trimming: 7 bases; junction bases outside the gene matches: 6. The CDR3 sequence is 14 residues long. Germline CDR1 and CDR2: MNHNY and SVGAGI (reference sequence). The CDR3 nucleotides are TGTGCCAGCAGCCCCCCGGGACAGGGGGCGACCCAGTACTTC. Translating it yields CASSPPGQGATQYF.

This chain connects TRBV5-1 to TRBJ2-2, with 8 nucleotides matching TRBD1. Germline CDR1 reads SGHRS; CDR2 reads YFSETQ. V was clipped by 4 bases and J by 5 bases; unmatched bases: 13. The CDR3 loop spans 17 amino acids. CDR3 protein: CASSQPGQGSTTGELFF. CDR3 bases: TGCGCCAGCAGCCAGCCAGGACAGGGTTCTACGACCGGGGAGCTGTTTTTT.

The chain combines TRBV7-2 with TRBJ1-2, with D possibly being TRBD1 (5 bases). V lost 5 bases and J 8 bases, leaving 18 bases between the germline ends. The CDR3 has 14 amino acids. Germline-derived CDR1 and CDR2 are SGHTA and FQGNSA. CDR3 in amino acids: CASSTYGVGQGYTF. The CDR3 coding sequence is TGTGCCAGCAGCACCTACGGCGTGGGGCAGGGCTACACCTTC.

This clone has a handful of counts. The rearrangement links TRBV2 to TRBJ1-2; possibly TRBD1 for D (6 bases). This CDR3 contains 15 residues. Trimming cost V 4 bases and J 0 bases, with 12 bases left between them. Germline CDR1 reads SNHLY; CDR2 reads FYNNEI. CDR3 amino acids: CASSAYRAANYGYTF. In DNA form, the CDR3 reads TGTGCCAGCAGTGCCTACAGGGCTGCTAACTATGGCTACACCTTC. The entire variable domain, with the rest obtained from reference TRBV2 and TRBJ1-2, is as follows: EPEVTQTPSHQVTQMGQEVILRCVPISNHLYFYWYRQILGQKVEFLVSFYNNEISEKSEIFDDQFSVERPDGSNFTLKIRSTKLEDSAMYFCASSAYRAANYGYTFGSGTRLTVV.

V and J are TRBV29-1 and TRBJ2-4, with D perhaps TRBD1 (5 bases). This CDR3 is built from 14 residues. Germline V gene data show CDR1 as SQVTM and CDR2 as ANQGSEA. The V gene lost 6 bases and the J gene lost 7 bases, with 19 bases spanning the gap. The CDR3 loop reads CSVTPGPAGNIQYF. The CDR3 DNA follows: TGCAGCGTAACCCCAGGGCCGGCTGGGAACATTCAGTACTTC.

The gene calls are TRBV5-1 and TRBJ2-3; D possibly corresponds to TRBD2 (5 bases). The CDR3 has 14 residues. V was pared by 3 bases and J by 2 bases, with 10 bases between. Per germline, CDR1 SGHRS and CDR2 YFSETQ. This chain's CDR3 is CASSSEGITDTQYF. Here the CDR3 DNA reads TGCGCCAGCAGCTCAGAGGGAATCACAGATACGCAGTATTTT.

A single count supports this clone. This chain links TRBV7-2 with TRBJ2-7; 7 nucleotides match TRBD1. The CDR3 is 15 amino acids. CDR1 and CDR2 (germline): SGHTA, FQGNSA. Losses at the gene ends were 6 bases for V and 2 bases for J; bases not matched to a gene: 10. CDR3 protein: CASSTGAGGAYEQYF. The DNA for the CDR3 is TGTGCCAGCAGTACAGGGGCTGGGGGAGCCTACGAGCAGTACTTC.